A selection of T cell receptor beta chains follows, all from one sample in a study of T cells in Graves' hyperthyroidism and ophthalmopathy. Each CDR3 protein gets one entry after TCRdb re-called the multiplex PCR reads with MiXCR. The repertoire includes 300,000 to 350,000 distinct CDR3 sequences, over 15% of them detected once, and around a third sits in the top ten. What was sequenced was blood. These TCRs come from a man aged 25-45 years with Graves' hyperthyroidism. Each CDR3 is given with its conserved first and last residue. Each record gives: V gene, clone size, D gene, J gene, CDR3 protein, CDR3 DNA. D genes are given only for firm matches. Size is omitted from some rows. Given values are once, few, many or a class for expanded clones.

TRBV30	many	NA	TRBJ1-1	CAWRVLGWNTEAFF	TGTGCCTGGAGAGTTCTGGGGTGGAACACTGAAGCTTTCTTT
TRBV5-1	few	NA	TRBJ2-4	CASSLGSILTKNIQYF	TGCGCCAGCAGCTTGGGTTCCATTCTGACCAAAAACATTCAGTACTTC
TRBV19	NA	NA	TRBJ1-5	CASSFPSGRGSDQPQHF	TGTGCCAGTAGTTTCCCCTCAGGGAGAGGGAGCGATCAGCCCCAGCATTTT
TRBV3-1	many	NA	TRBJ1-6	CASSPGHDNSPLHF	TGTGCCAGCAGCCCCGGACACGATAATTCACCCCTCCACTTT
TRBV28	many	NA	TRBJ2-2	CASIGADTGELFF	TGTGCCAGCATAGGGGCGGACACCGGGGAGCTGTTTTTT
TRBV30	NA	NA	TRBJ2-7	CAWSGGRGAYEQYF	TGTGCCTGGAGCGGCGGCAGGGGGGCTTACGAGCAGTACTTC
TRBV28	many	NA	TRBJ2-1	CASLLARAGGLYNEQFF	TGTGCCAGCCTCTTGGCCCGGGCCGGGGGGCTTTACAATGAGCAGTTCTTC
TRBV3-1	many	TRBD1	TRBJ1-1	CASSLGQGYTEAFF	TGTGCCAGCAGCTTGGGACAGGGATACACTGAAGCTTTCTTT
TRBV6-2/TRBV6-3	many	TRBD2	TRBJ2-7	CASTLGVLADYEQYF	TGTGCCAGCACCCTGGGGGTACTAGCGGACTACGAGCAGTACTTC
TRBV4-1	NA	NA	TRBJ2-1	CASSQRNYNEQFF	TGCGCCAGCAGCCAGCGGAACTACAATGAGCAGTTCTTC
TRBV5-1	many	NA	TRBJ1-2	CASSTTGLRSYGYTF	TGCGCCAGCAGCACAACAGGATTAAGGTCATATGGCTACACCTTC
TRBV20-1	NA	TRBD2	TRBJ2-1	CSALTLTSGSNEQFF	TGCAGTGCCCTGACTTTGACTAGCGGGAGCAATGAGCAGTTCTTC
TRBV5-1	many	NA	TRBJ2-5	CASSPTRRDEETQYF	TGCGCCAGCAGCCCCACCCGGCGGGATGAAGAGACCCAGTACTTC
TRBV6-5	NA	NA	TRBJ2-7	CASSYGGGRGEQYF	TGTGCCAGCAGTTACGGCGGAGGAAGGGGCGAGCAGTACTTC
TRBV20-1	many	NA	TRBJ2-1	CSATDIGGQFF	TGCAGTGCTACCGATATTGGGGGGCAGTTCTTC
TRBV4-1	few	NA	TRBJ1-2	CASSQRGTQGNHGYTF	TGCGCCAGCAGCCAAAGGGGGACCCAGGGGAACCATGGCTACACCTTC
TRBV19	few	TRBD1	TRBJ2-1	CASRDRLGGNEQFF	TGTGCCAGTAGGGACAGGCTGGGCGGCAATGAGCAGTTCTTC
TRBV5-6	many	NA	TRBJ2-5	CASSFWEETQYF	TGTGCCAGCAGCTTTTGGGAAGAGACCCAGTACTTC
TRBV6-1	many	NA	TRBJ1-1	CASSQRGWSMNTEAFF	TGTGCCAGCAGTCAGCGGGGTTGGAGCATGAACACTGAAGCTTTCTTT
TRBV4-1	NA	NA	TRBJ2-2	CASSRSRGAGELFF	TGCGCCAGCAGCCGCTCCAGGGGGGCCGGGGAGCTGTTTTTT
TRBV2	many	TRBD1	TRBJ1-5	CASMGQGDQPQHF	TGTGCCAGCATGGGCCAGGGGGATCAGCCCCAGCATTTT
TRBV2	few	NA	TRBJ1-6	CASIRGGTYSPLHF	TGTGCCAGCATAAGGGGGGGGACCTATTCACCCCTCCACTTT
TRBV2	many	NA	TRBJ2-7	CASSVERAVEQYF	TGTGCCAGCAGCGTCGAGCGGGCTGTCGAGCAGTACTTC
TRBV7-3	many	NA	TRBJ1-6	CASSSPGGALHF	TGTGCCAGCAGCTCTCCCGGTGGGGCCCTCCACTTT
TRBV20-1	NA	NA	TRBJ2-1	CSALTFNEQFF	TGCAGTGCTCTCACATTTAATGAGCAGTTCTTC
TRBV6-9	NA	NA	TRBJ2-7	CANSLTAGYEQYF	TGTGCCAACAGTTTGACTGCTGGCTACGAGCAGTACTTC
TRBV3-1	NA	NA	TRBJ2-7	CASSPGISSNEQYF	TGTGCCAGCAGCCCAGGGATCTCATCGAACGAGCAGTACTTC
TRBV6-1	NA	TRBD1	TRBJ1-5	CATNTGARTDTQHF	TGTGCCACAAACACAGGGGCGCGCACAGACACGCAGCATTTT
TRBV2	many	NA	TRBJ2-2	CASNQARGTTGELFF	TGTGCCAGCAATCAGGCGAGAGGGACCACCGGGGAGCTGTTTTTT
TRBV2	many	NA	TRBJ2-1	CASSEESGGEQFF	TGTGCCAGCAGTGAGGAGTCCGGTGGTGAGCAGTTCTTC
TRBV5-8	many	NA	TRBJ2-3	CASSLAGAVTDTQYF	TGTGCCAGCAGCTTGGCCGGAGCGGTCACAGATACGCAGTATTTT
TRBV28	NA	NA	TRBJ2-2	CASSPSPPGELFF	TGTGCCAGCAGTCCCTCGCCCCCCGGGGAGCTGTTTTTT
TRBV5-5	many	TRBD1	TRBJ2-7	CASSKYRGFYEQYF	TGTGCCAGCAGCAAGTACAGGGGGTTCTACGAGCAGTACTTC
TRBV2	few	NA	TRBJ1-2	CASSEQGYGYTF	TGTGCCAGCAGTGAACAGGGCTATGGCTACACCTTC
TRBV5-6	NA	NA	TRBJ2-5	CASSSFIRTGKETQCF	TGTGCCAGCAGCTCATTCATTCGGACGGGAAAAGAGACCCAGTGCTTC
TRBV24-1	few	NA	TRBJ2-3	CATSDLIDTQYF	TGTGCCACCAGTGATTTGATAGATACGCAGTATTTT
TRBV5-8	many	TRBD1	TRBJ2-5	CASSFLRQGSETQYF	TGTGCCAGCAGCTTCCTTAGACAGGGCTCAGAGACCCAGTACTTC
TRBV6-1	NA	NA	TRBJ2-2	CALRHSNTGELFF	TGTGCCCTTAGGCATTCGAACACCGGGGAGCTGTTTTTT
TRBV12-3/TRBV12-4	many	NA	TRBJ1-1	CASTLGGRTEAFF	TGTGCCAGCACCCTCGGGGGGCGGACTGAAGCTTTCTTT
TRBV29-1	few	NA	TRBJ1-5	CGAGDNNQPQHF	TGCGGCGCTGGGGACAACAATCAGCCCCAGCATTTT
TRBV5-1	many	TRBD2	TRBJ2-7	CASSSAGVPYEQYF	TGCGCCAGCAGTTCAGCGGGAGTTCCCTACGAGCAGTACTTC
TRBV3-1	many	TRBD2	TRBJ2-1	CASTAFAGGYNEQFF	TGTGCCAGCACCGCCTTTGCGGGAGGGTACAATGAGCAGTTCTTC
TRBV20-1	NA	NA	TRBJ2-5	CSAPGVGETQYF	TGCAGTGCTCCGGGGGTGGGAGAGACCCAGTACTTC
TRBV12-3/TRBV12-4	few	NA	TRBJ1-1	CASSFQPNPEAFF	TGTGCCAGCAGTTTTCAGCCGAACCCTGAAGCTTTCTTT
TRBV10-3	few	NA	TRBJ2-1	CAITARRDYNEQFF	TGTGCCATCACCGCCCGCCGAGACTACAATGAGCAGTTCTTC